This T cell receptor (beta chain) was identified during a study of cytomegalovirus exposure and HLA in healthy donors (dated by TCRdb to 2016 to 2017). General notes on the study: An earlier analysis of roughly 630 of the donors reported approximately 290 Gb of sequence data and 117 million unique TCR beta sequences from 150 million to 200 million T cells. Around 320 gigabases of sequencing data and 70 million to 100 million unique TCR sequences were included in an early release covering over 600 HLA-typed donors. The genetic ancestry cluster associated with self-reported Caucasian donors included about 81% of the roughly 400 genotyped donors. The aim of the study was to test whether cataloging public T cell receptors could identify signatures of past pathogen exposure. Using immunosequencing, the study profiled T cell repertoires from 640 or so subjects and related those repertoires to cytomegalovirus serostatus. Along with the roughly 670-subject first cohort, a separate validation cohort of over 90 different subjects was used. To predict cytomegalovirus infection status, the study combined high-throughput TCR immunosequencing, statistical association of individual TCRs with disease status, and machine learning. In a later analysis, previously published TCR beta repertoires from fewer than 750 donors were re-analyzed and high-resolution HLA genotyping was added so that TCR occurrence patterns could be studied. Rather than drawing on any new phenotypic data, the later analysis identified candidate immune exposures from TCR beta sequences and the way those sequences occurred across donors. An earlier analysis of fewer than 700 of the donors applied high-throughput TCR beta sequencing to assess whether each TCR beta V gene segment acted as functional or pseudogenic. Alongside the repertoire data, information on donor age, sex, ethnicity and CMV serostatus was compiled. In a later genetic analysis, genome-wide SNP genotypes for about 55% of the 666 donors were used, and that subset was treated as a discovery cohort. All discovery cohort repertoires had been generated on a single sequencing platform. HLA typing included class I and class II loci at four-digit resolution. The number of typed donors differed by locus: about 629-640 for A, B, C, DRB1 and DQB1; 522 for DQA1; approximately 600 for DPA1; and about 470 for DPB1. Roughly five DR-DQ haplotypes were handled as single units for association and clustering because linkage in the cohort was strong. Across approximately 400 genotyped donors of the cohort, an average of approximately 240,000 unique TCR beta nucleotide sequences per donor were sequenced, and 15% to 20% of those sequences were non-productive. What the work shows at the level of the full study, not this receptor alone: Because counts were too low, about 18 rarely observed V segments, including chromosome 9 orphons, were excluded from the earlier analysis of 587 of the donors. Some IMGT-functional V segments, including TRBV6-2 and TRBV6-3, could not be distinguished by the 87-base-pair reads and were therefore excluded. Linkage disequilibrium might explain the correlated functional status among segregating V segments, but an unknown experimental factor could not be excluded. In a later analysis, HLA-associated TCR beta chains were found to be more clonally expanded and to have lower generation probabilities than equally common non-associated chains. The study listed over 150 TCR beta chains as associated with cytomegalovirus. Sequencing depth was assumed to be roughly uniform across donors in the presence/absence analyses, though that assumption may not hold. The only immune exposure information available for the cohort was CMV serostatus. Cytomegalovirus status was reported to be diagnosed by the classifier with high specificity and sensitivity in both the original and validation cohorts. A later analysis associated 16,951 TCR beta sequences with specific HLA alleles at a false discovery rate of 0.05. This cohort had only TCR beta chains sequenced, and the lack of alpha or paired-chain data limited which features could be detected. V-gene and J-gene trimming of TCR beta chains was associated with a missense DCLRE1C variant in a later genetic analysis, and the association was replicated in an independent cohort. Most TCR sequences were observed very rarely across donors, whereas some public TCRs were present in many individuals. Compared with the approximately 710-donor mean, donors in an Asian-associated ancestry cluster had fewer N-insertions in productive TCRs, according to a later genetic analysis. A later analysis found that TCR association rates varied across HLA loci, with DRB1 alleles showing the most associated TCRs and HLA-C alleles the fewest. Three of the identified cytomegalovirus-associated TCR beta chains were confirmed in vitro to be specific for cytomegalovirus antigens. Strong co-occurrence of HLA alleles, especially DR and DQ, made assigning TCR associations to individual alleles difficult. HLA typing was unavailable for some donors at each locus, so association tests used only the typed subset. The sequencing pipeline was judged likely to have produced a cluster of highly shared sequence variants as a technical artifact. The authors suggested that the approach could potentially be extended to other disease states and immunological phenotypes. In an earlier analysis of about 540 of the donors, most TCR beta V segments were observed in productive rearrangements about 90% or about 30% of the time, broadly matching IMGT annotations. A further reported finding was that TCR beta sequences accurately predicted the HLA-A and HLA-B alleles for most subjects in the first cohort. According to a later analysis, parvovirus B19, influenza, CMV and Epstein-Barr virus appeared linked to several top co-occurrence clusters. A later analysis found that most CMV-associated TCR beta chains appeared HLA-restricted, with HLA associations seemingly driven largely by CMV exposure.

Library preparation was by the immunoSEQ multiplex PCR assay. A mixture of 60 forward primers for TCR Vbeta segments and 13 reverse primers for TCR Jbeta segments was used in the multiplex PCR. A multiplex PCR assay on genomic DNA amplified the CDR3 region of rearranged TCR beta genes. Amplified TCR beta libraries were sequenced as 87-base-pair reads on the Illumina HiSeq System. The study's processing was this. In a later analysis, 80 million or so unique TCR beta chains were counted across the roughly 610 repertoires, and approximately 11 million of these chains were shared by at least two donors. Raw reads were error-corrected and collapsed into unique sequences with a nearest-neighbor algorithm that merged closely related sequences to remove PCR and sequencing errors. CDR3 sequences were aligned to IMGT reference sequences to assign V, D and J gene segments. Each retained sequence needed at least a six-nucleotide match to both a V gene segment and a J gene segment. A rearrangement was called productive if the CDR3 had no stop codons and remained in frame with V and J, and every other rearrangement was called non-productive. CDR3 was defined by IMGT convention, running from the second conserved V-encoded cysteine to the conserved J-encoded phenylalanine. The earlier analysis of 500 to 650 of the donors excluded any sequence lacking an unambiguous match to a single V gene segment. In an earlier analysis of roughly 500 of the donors, V segments were called functional above 56.7% productive rearrangements and were called segregating when the between-donor standard deviation exceeded 5%. A statistical classification framework was built for diagnosing cytomegalovirus status from the catalog of TCR beta chain sequences. V and J gene assignment, in a later analysis, came from comparing TCR nucleotide sequences with IMGT/GENE-DB human TR gene sequences. Using the TCRdist pipeline, a later analysis assigned CDR3 sequences along with most-parsimonious VDJ recombination scenarios. A later analysis defined each TCR beta chain by its CDR3 amino acid sequence plus V-gene family, and excluded reads lacking a unique V-gene family. A later analysis removed 592 highly shared, low-generation-probability nucleotide sequences to deal with suspected cross-contamination and a sequencing artifact. A later analysis calculated a clonal expansion index for each public chain from normalized within-repertoire ranks of inferred template counts. In a later analysis, generation probabilities were computed using a VDJ recombination model fitted to out-of-frame rearrangements, and the results were checked against IGoR. In a later analysis, hypergeometric tests were used to score TCR-TCR, TCR-HLA and TCR-CMV co-occurrence, with a repertoire-size bias correction applied to TCR pairs. In a later analysis, false discovery rates were estimated by permuting HLA or CMV assignments 20 times. In a later analysis, co-occurring TCRs were grouped with DBSCAN, and TCRdist sequence similarity was added when clustering was performed within HLA-allele-positive subsets. For co-occurrence clustering, repertoires with fewer than 30,000 or more than 120,000 public chains were excluded, along with four to six repertoires with anomalous nucleotide sharing. TCRdb took this table from immuneACCESS and kept in-frame rearrangements with V and J called. Such tables lack part of the clones; where checked against another copy, unresolved V genes explain under half of the gap, and the rest is unexplained. For V, J and clone size, that table is used; D and trimming come from the DNA. The sample data list approximately 160,000 clones, and over 70% of these were observed just once. The ten most abundant clones make up approximately 7% of the sample.

In regard to this clone: What antigen it recognizes has not been identified. No base-level quality is on record; no much larger clone is a single base apart.

V loses 11 bases at its end and J loses 6 bases; junction bases beyond the gene matches: 6. From the cysteine up to the phenylalanine, the CDR3 has a length of 12 residues. This entry keeps only the CDR3 DNA: 36 bases, framed from base 1. CDR1 and CDR2 are drawn from the germline V gene: MGHDK, SYGVNS. In total, approximately 700 healthy bone marrow donors made up the cohort. All cohort members were sampled while nominally healthy, although unrecorded immune exposures were likely present. The donor tested CMV seropositive and was one of the 289 seropositive cohort members. Every donor gave a peripheral blood sample, and the peripheral blood mononuclear cells from that sample were used for TCR beta sequencing. Genomic DNA was extracted from the blood cell samples with the Qiagen DNeasy Blood Extraction Kit.

The chain is encoded by TRBV25-1 joined to TRBJ2-7; the junction holds 11 bases that match TRBD1. This clonotype originated in a male donor in good health and CMV-seropositive. Sequenced material: PBMCs. Here is the DNA: TGTGCCGTCCGGGACAGGGGGTTCGAGCAGTACTTC. Its coded protein is CAVRDRGFEQYF.